The source of this TCR beta chain is a study of T cell responses to AZD1222 COVID-19 vaccine. Notes on the study in general: Spike-specific TCRs gained breadth and depth after people received two AZD1222 doses.

Germline-derived CDR1 and CDR2 are MNHEY and SVGAGI. Trimming removed 0 bases from V and 5 bases from J; junction bases left unmatched: 6. The CDR3 extends over 16 amino acids. The assay was immunoSEQ multiplex PCR, and TCRdb's table has in-frame clones only and misses some. The sample carries around 100,000 clones, about nine tenths recorded once. A word on this clone: The antigen remains unidentified.

The starting material was peripheral blood, obtained on day 0 of AZD1222 vaccination. This sequence originates from an adult in good health. The rearrangement uses TRBV6-5 and TRBJ1-2, with TRBD1 matching 10 bases. This chain's CDR3 is CASSYSGTGEGYGYTF. The CDR3 DNA follows: TGTGCCAGCAGTTACTCCGGGACAGGGGAGGGGTATGGCTACACCTTC.